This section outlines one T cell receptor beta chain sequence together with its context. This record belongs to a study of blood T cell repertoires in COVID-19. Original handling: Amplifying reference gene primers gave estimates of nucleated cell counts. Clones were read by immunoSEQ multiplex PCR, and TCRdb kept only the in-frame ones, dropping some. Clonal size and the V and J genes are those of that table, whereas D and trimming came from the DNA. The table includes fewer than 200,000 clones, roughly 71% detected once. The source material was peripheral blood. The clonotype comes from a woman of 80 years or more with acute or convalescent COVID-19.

CDR3 in amino acids: CASSRTSGGNTGELFF. DNA of the CDR3: TGCGCCAGCAGCAGGACTAGCGGGGGGAACACCGGGGAGCTGTTTTTT. The chain has TRBV5-1 and TRBJ2-2, with TRBD2 matching 13 bases. The CDR3 is 16 residues long. J lost 1 base, V lost 4 bases, and 1 base had no gene match. Germline V CDR1 and CDR2: SGHRS, YFSETQ.